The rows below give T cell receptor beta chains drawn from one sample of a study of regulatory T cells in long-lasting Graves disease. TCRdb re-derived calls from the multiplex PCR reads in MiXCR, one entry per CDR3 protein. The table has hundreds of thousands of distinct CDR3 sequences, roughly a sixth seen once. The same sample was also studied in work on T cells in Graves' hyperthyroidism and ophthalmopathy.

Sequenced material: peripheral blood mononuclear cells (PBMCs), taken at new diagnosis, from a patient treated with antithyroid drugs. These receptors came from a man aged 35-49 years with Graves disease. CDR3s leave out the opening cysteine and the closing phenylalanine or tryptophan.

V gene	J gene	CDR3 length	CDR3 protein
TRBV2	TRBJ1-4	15	ASSEGWWAATNEKLF
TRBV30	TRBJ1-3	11	AWRQSSGNTIY
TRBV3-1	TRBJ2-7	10	ASSQAAYEQY
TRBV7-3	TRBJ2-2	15	ASGPSRAYHSTGELF
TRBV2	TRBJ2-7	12	ASSVLGAFYEQY
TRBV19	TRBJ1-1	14	ASSTSGQGWNTEAF
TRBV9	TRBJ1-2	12	ASSVEPGAYGYT
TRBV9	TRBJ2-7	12	ASSVGVPSYEQY
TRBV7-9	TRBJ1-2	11	ASSSSGESGYT
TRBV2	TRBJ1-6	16	ASSYQAPTGDLDSPLH
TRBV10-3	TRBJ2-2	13	AIKAGGRITGELF
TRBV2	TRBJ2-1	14	ASSERSGLPGSNRF
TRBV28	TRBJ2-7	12	ASEYAGDTYEQY
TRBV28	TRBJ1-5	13	ASTPGQGWAQPQH
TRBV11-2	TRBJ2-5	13	ASSPRRSGQETQY
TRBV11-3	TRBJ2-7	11	ASRRQGYYEQY
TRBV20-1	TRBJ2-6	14	SAMRGLPSGANVLT
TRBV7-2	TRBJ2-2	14	ASSFFRDRRTGELF
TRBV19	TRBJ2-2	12	ASNRAKVTGELF
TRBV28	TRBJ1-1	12	ASSFGGGNTEAF
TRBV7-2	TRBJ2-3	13	ASSRSGVSTDTQY
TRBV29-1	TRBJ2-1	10	SVVTFYNEQF
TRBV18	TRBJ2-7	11	ASSMRGQGEQY
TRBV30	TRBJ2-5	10	AWSVVPGTQY
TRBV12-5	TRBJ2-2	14	ASGFKRHWGTGELF
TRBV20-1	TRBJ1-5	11	SVTRGSGQPQH
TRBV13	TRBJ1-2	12	ASSSKGYYEGYT
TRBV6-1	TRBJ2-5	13	ASSPPNRYQETQY
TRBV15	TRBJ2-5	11	ATNRDPRETQY